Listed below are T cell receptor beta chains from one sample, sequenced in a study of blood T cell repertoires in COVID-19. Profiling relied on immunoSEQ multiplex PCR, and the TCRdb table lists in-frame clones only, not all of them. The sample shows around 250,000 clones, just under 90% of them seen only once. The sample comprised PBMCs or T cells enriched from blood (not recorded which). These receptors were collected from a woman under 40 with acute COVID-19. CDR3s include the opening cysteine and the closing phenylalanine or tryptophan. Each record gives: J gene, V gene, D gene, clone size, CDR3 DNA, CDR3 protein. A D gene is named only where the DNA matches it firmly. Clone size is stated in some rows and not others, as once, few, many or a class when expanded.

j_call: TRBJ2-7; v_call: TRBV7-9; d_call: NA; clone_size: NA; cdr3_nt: TGTGCCAGCAGCCCACAGGGTTTTAGCGAATCCTACGAGCAGTACTTC; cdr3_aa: CASSPQGFSESYEQYF
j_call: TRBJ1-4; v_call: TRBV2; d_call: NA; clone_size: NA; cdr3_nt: TGTGCCAGCAGTGAAGGGGGGGGTCGCGAAAAACTGTTTTTT; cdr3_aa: CASSEGGGREKLFF
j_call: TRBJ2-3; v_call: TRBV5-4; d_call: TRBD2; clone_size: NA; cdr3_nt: TGTGCCAGCAGCTTAGCGGGAGGGCCGTTCGATACGCAGTATTTT; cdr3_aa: CASSLAGGPFDTQYF
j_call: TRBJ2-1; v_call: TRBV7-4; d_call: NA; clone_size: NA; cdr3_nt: TGTGCCAGCAGCCGACCCCGCGGGACCTACAATGAGCAGTTCTTC; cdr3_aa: CASSRPRGTYNEQFF
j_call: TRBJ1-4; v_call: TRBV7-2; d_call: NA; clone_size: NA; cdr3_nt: TGTGCCAGCAGCCCAGTGGCAACTAATGAAAAACTGTTTTTT; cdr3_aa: CASSPVATNEKLFF
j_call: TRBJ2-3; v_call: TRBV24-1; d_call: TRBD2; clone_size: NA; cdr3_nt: TGTGCCACCAGTCGGTCTAGCGGGACTAGCACAGATACGCAGTATTTT; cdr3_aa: CATSRSSGTSTDTQYF
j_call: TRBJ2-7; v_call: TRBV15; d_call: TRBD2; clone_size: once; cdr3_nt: TGTGCCACCAGCAGTGAAATAGCGGGAACTCTCTACGAGCAGTACTTC; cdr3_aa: CATSSEIAGTLYEQYF
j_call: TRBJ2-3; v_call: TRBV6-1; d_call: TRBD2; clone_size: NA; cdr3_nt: TGTGCCAGCAGTGGTGGGACTAGCGAGAGGGTAGATACGCAGTATTTT; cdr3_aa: CASSGGTSERVDTQYF
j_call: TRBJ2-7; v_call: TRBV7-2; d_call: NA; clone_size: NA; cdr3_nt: TGTGCCAGCAGCTACTCGAACTACGAGCAGTACTTC; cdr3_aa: CASSYSNYEQYF
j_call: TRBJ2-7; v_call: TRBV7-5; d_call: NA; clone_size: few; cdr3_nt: TGTGTCAGAAGCCGCTGGAGCTACGAGCAGTACTTC; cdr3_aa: CVRSRWSYEQYF
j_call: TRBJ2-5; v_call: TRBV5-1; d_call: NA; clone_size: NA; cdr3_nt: TGCGCCCGCAGCTTGGGGGGGGGCCGATATCGGGAGACCCAGTACTTC; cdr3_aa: CARSLGGGRYRETQYF
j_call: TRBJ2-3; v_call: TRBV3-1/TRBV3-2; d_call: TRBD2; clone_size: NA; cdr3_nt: TGTGCCAGCAGCCAGCTTAGCGGGAGCGGAGATACGCAGTATTTT; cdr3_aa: CASSQLSGSGDTQYF
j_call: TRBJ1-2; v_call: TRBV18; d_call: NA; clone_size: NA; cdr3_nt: TGTGCCAGCTCAGGGGGCCGGAACTATGGCTACACCTTC; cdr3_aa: CASSGGRNYGYTF
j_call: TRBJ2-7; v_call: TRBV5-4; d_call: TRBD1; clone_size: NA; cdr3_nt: TGTGCCAGCAGCTTGGGAGGGGACAGGGGCAACGAGCAGTACTTC; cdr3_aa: CASSLGGDRGNEQYF
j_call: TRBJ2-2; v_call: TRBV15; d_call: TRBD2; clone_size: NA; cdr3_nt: TGTGCCACCAGCCTGATAGCGGGAAACACCGGGGAGCTGTTTTTT; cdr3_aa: CATSLIAGNTGELFF
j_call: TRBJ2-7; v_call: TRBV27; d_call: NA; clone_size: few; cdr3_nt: TGTGCCAGCAGCTCCCTTTCCGCCTACGAGCAGTACTTC; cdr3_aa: CASSSLSAYEQYF
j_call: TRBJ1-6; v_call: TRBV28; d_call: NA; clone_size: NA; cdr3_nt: TGTGCTCTCAAGGCGGGAAATAATTCACCCCTCCACTTT; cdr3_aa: CALKAGNNSPLHF
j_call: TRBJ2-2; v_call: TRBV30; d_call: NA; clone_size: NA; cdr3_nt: TGTGCCTGGAACCGGGACACGAACACCGGGGAGCTGTTTTTT; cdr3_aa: CAWNRDTNTGELFF
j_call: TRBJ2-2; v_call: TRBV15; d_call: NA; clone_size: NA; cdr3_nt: TGTGCCACCAGCCCGAGGGGCAGGGGTCCCGGGGAGCTGTTTTTT; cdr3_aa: CATSPRGRGPGELFF
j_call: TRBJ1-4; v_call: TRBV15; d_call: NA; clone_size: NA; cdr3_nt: TGTGCCACCAGCCCAGAGGCTCCGGTTGTCAATGAAAAACTGTTTTTT; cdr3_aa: CATSPEAPVVNEKLFF
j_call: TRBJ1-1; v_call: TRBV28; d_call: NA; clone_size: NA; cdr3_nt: TGTGCCAGCAGTGTAATGCGCGCTGAAGCTTTCTTT; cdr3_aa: CASSVMRAEAFF
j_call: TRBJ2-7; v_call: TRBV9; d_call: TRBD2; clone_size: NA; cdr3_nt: TGTGCCAGCAGCGCCGGATCCCTCGCTAGCGGGAGGGTTTACGAGCAGTACTTC; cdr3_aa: CASSAGSLASGRVYEQYF
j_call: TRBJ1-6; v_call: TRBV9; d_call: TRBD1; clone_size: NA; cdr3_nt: TGTGCCAGCAGCGAACAACAGACAGGGATGGGTTCACCCCTCCACTTT; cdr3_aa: CASSEQQTGMGSPLHF
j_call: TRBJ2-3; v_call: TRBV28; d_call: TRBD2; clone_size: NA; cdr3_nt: TGTGCCACCCTCCGAGGACTAGCGGGGCGGGGTACGCAGTATTTT; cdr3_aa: CATLRGLAGRGTQYF
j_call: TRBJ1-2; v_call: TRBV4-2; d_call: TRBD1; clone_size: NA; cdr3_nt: TGTGCCAGCAGCCAAGATTCAGGGGGTTACTATGGCTACACCTTC; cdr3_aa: CASSQDSGGYYGYTF
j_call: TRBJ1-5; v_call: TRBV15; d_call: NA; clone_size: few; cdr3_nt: TGTGCCACCAGCGGCCGTAGCAATCAGCCCCAGCATTTT; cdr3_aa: CATSGRSNQPQHF
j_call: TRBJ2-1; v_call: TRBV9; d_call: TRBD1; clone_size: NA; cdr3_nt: TGTGCCAGCAGCGTCGAAACAGGGGGCGGTGAGCAGTTCTTC; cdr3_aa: CASSVETGGGEQFF
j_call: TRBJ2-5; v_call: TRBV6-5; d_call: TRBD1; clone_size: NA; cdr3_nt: TGTGCCAGCGGGGACAGGGGGCGCCTGGAGACCCAGTACTTC; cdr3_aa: CASGDRGRLETQYF
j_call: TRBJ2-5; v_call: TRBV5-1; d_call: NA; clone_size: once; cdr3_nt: TGCGCCAGCAGCTTGCCCCGCGGAGAGACCCAGTACTTC; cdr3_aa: CASSLPRGETQYF
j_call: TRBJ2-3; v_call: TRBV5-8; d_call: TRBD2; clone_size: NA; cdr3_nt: TGTGCCAGCAGCATTAGACTTAGCGGGCGCACAGATACGCAGTATTTT; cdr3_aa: CASSIRLSGRTDTQYF
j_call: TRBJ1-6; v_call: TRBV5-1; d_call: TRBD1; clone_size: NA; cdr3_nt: TGCGCCAGCAGCCAAACCATGACAGGGGGTAACTCACCCCTCCACTTT; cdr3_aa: CASSQTMTGGNSPLHF
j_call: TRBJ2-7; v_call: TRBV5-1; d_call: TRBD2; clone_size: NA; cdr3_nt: TGCGCCAGCAGCCAGGGAAGCGGGAGACACGAGCAGTACTTC; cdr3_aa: CASSQGSGRHEQYF
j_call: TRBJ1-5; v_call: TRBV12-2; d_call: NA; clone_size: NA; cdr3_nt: TGTGCAAGTCGCTTAAAGGCGAGGGAAACCGGGACAGGGTATACACCGGATCAGCCCCAGCATTTT; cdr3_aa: CASRLKARETGTGYTPDQPQHF
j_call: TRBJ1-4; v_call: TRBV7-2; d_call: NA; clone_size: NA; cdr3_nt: TGTGCCAGCAGCTTAGGCGACAGTAATCGTGAAAAACTGTTTTTT; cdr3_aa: CASSLGDSNREKLFF
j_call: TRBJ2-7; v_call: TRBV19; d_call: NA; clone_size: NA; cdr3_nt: TGTGCCAGTAGTATAGTTGGCTTGGAGGGGACCGGGACCTACGAGCAGTACTTC; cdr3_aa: CASSIVGLEGTGTYEQYF
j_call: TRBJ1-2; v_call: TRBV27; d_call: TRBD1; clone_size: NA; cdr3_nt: TGTGCCAGCAGTTTAACCAGGGGGAACTATGGCTACACCTTC; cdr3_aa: CASSLTRGNYGYTF
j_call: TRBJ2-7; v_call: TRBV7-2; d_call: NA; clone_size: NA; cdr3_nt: TGTGCCAGCAGCCCCGAGGGCGGATACGAGCAGTACTTC; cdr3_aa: CASSPEGGYEQYF
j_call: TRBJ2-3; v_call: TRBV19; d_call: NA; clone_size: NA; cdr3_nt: TGTGCCAGCTCATCCCACTTCAGGGGTAGTACAGATACGCAGTATTTT; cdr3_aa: CASSSHFRGSTDTQYF
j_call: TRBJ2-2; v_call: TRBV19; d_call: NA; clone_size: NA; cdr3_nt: TGTGCCACCAGGACAGAAAACACCGGGGAGCTGTTTTTT; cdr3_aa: CATRTENTGELFF
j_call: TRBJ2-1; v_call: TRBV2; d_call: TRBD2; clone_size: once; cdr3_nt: TGTGCCAGCAGTCCCGGGGTAGCGGGAGTCCTCAATGAGCAGTTCTTC; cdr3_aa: CASSPGVAGVLNEQFF
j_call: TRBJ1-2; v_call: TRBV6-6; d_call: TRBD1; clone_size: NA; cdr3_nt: TGTGCCAGCAGCGATGGCGGGGACAGGGGAGCAGGAACGTCGTGGTATGGCTACACCTTC; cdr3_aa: CASSDGGDRGAGTSWYGYTF
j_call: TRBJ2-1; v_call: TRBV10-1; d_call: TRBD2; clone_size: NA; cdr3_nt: TGCGCCAGCAGTGGGAAATTAGCGGGAGAGTGGTCCCATGAGCAGTTCTTC; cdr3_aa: CASSGKLAGEWSHEQFF
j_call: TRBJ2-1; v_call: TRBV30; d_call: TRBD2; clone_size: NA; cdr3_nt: TGTGCCTGGACCGCTAGCGGGGTATCCTACAATGAGCAGTTCTTC; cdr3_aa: CAWTASGVSYNEQFF
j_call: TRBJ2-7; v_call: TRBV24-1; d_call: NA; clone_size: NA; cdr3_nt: TGTGCCACCAGTGATTCCGGACAAGCCGGCGACGAGCAGTACTTC; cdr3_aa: CATSDSGQAGDEQYF
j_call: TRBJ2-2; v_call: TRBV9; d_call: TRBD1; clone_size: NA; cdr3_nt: TGTGCCAGCAGCCCGCGGACAGGGTCGAACACCGGGGAGCTGTTTTTT; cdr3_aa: CASSPRTGSNTGELFF
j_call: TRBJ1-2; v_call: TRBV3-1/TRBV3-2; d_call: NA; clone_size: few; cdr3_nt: TGTGCCAGCAGCCCGGACCCACAGGGTCGTTATGGCTACACCTTC; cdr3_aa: CASSPDPQGRYGYTF
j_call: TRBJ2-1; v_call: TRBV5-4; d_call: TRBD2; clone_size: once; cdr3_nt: TGTGCCAGCAGCTCACCGATTAGCGGGAGGGCCGTGAATGAGCAGTTCTTC; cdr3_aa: CASSSPISGRAVNEQFF
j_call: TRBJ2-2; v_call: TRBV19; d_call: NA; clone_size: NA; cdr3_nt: TGTGCCAGTAGTATAGATCGAGGCGGGGAGCTGTTTTTT; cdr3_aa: CASSIDRGGELFF
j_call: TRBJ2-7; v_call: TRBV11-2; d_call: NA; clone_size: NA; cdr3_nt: TGTGCCAGCAGCCCGAACACCCAACTGGCGACGAACGGGGAGCAGTACTTC; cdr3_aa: CASSPNTQLATNGEQYF
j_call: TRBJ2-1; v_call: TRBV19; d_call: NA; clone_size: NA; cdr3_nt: TGTGCCAGTAGTACTCTACTGACTGGGAATGAGCAGTTCTTC; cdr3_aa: CASSTLLTGNEQFF
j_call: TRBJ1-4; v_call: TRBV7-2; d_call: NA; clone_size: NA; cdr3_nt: TGTGCCAGCAGCTGGAGGGTAAATGAAAAACTGTTTTTT; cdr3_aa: CASSWRVNEKLFF
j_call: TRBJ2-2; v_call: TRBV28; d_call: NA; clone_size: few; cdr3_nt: TGTGCCAGCAGGAGAGGTTCCACCGGGGAGCTGTTTTTT; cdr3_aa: CASRRGSTGELFF
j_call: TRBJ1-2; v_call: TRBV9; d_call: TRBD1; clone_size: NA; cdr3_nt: TGTGCCAGCAGCGCTAACCTGGACAGGGGACAAAATTATGGCTACACCTTC; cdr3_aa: CASSANLDRGQNYGYTF